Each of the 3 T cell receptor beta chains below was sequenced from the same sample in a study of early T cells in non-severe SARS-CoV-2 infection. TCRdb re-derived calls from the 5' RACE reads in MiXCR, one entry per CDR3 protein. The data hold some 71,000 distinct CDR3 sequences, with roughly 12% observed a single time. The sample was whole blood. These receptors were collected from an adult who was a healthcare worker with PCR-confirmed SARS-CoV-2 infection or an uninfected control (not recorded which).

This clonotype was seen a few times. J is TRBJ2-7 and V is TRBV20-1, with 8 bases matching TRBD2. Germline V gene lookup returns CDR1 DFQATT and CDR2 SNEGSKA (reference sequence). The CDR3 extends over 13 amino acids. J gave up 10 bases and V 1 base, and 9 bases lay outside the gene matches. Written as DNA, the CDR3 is TGCAGTGCTAGAGCGGAGGTACTAGCGGTACAGTACTTC. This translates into CSARAEVLAVQYF.

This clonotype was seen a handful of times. The CDR3 DNA reads as TGTGCCAGCCGGACGGGACACCCGAACACTGAAGCTTTCTTT. This sequence encodes CASRTGHPNTEAFF. The chain uses TRBV6-2 or TRBV6-3 and TRBJ1-1; a weak D match, TRBD1 (6 bases). This CDR3 region has 14 residues. Trimming left V 8 bases short and J 1 base short, with 14 bases between. Per germline, CDR1 MNHEY and CDR2 SVGEGT.

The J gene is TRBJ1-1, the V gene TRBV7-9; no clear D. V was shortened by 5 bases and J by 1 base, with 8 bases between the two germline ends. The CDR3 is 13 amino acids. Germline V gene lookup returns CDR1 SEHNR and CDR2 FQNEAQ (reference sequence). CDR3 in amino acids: CASSRHGNTEAFF. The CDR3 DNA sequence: TGTGCCAGCAGCAGACACGGGAACACTGAAGCTTTCTTT.